These 19 T cell receptor beta chains were all obtained from the same sample, sequenced in a study of blood T cells in healthy people across ages. Using a J-beta primer mix together with a sample-barcoded 5' primer, a second PCR was run for roughly 7 to 11 cycles. TCRdb reanalysed the 5' RACE reads using MiXCR and keeps one entry per CDR3 protein. The sample includes about 380,000 distinct CDR3 sequences, 52% of them seen just once. The sample consisted of blood. The receptors here all came from a man in his 60s in good health.

The genes are TRBV28 and TRBJ2-5, with TRBD2 identical over 11 bases. The DNA end favors TRBJ2-7, so the J call may be wrong. This CDR3 has 15 residues. Germline CDR1 is MDHEN and CDR2 is SYDVKM. This CDR3 is CASSGTSGSYYEQYF. The CDR3 DNA is TGTGCCAGCAGTGGGACTAGCGGTTCTTACTACGAGCAGTACTTC.

The V call is TRBV7-8, the J call TRBJ2-4, with D unresolved. The CDR3 is 17 amino acids. Between the trimmed V and J ends, which lost 1 base and 0 bases, there was a span of 13 bases. Germline assignment: CDR1 SGHVS and CDR2 FQNEAQ. The CDR3 protein is CASSLVATDLAKNIQYF. The CDR3 region has the DNA TGTGCCAGCAGCTTAGTTGCAACAGATCTAGCCAAAAACATTCAGTACTTC.

The sample holds many counts of this clonotype. The chain recombines TRBV5-6 with TRBJ1-2; a possible D gene is TRBD1 (5 bases). Germline CDR1 SGHDT, CDR2 YYEEEE. V was pared by 2 bases and J by 2 bases, with 13 bases between. The CDR3 consists of 15 residues. CDR3 bases: TGTGCCAGCAGCTTTGGGGGAGCGCGGAACTATGGCTACACCTTC. This sequence encodes CASSFGGARNYGYTF.

This clonotype was counted only a few times. V and J are TRBV29-1 and TRBJ2-4, with D possibly matching TRBD1 (7 bases). TRBJ2-7 matches the DNA end more closely, so the J call is doubtful. The CDR3 has 12 amino acids. Germline CDR1 is SQVTM and CDR2 is ANQGSEA. CDR3 DNA sequence: TGCGGATCGAGGGGGGACAGTGGCGAGCAGTACTTC. Residues: CGSRGDSGEQYF.

The chain combines TRBV12-3 or TRBV12-4 with TRBJ2-3, with TRBD1 identical over 8 bases. After removal of 6 bases from V and 4 bases from J, the junction contained 3 bases not matched to a gene. The CDR3 runs 13 residues. CDR3: CASSKQGADTQYF. The CDR3 DNA reads as TGTGCCAGCAGCAAACAGGGGGCAGATACGCAGTATTTT.

The chain joins TRBV6-5 to TRBJ2-5; 7 nucleotides match TRBD1. This CDR3 is built from 16 residues. V dropped 6 bases and J dropped 3; count of bases not matched to a gene: 13. Per the germline V gene, CDR1 is MNHEY and CDR2 is SVGAGI. The CDR3 loop reads CASRNGQVAGKETQYF. As DNA, the CDR3 is TGTGCCAGCAGAAACGGACAGGTTGCAGGGAAAGAGACCCAGTACTTC.

The chain combines TRBV20-1 with TRBJ2-3; no clear D. V lost 4 bases, J lost 4 bases, and 12 bases lay in between. Per the germline V gene, CDR1 is DFQATT and CDR2 is SNEGSKA (reference sequence). CDR3 length: 13 residues. CDR3 sequence reads: CSATAPGADTQYF. As DNA, the CDR3 is TGCAGTGCTACGGCCCCGGGCGCAGATACGCAGTATTTT.

The chain carries TRBV10-3 and TRBJ2-5; 16 bases map to TRBD2. The J call could be wrong; TRBJ2-7 is a better fit for the DNA end. Germline V lookup: CDR1 ENHRY, CDR2 SYGVKD. The CDR3 covers 15 residues. CDR3 sequence (DNA): TGTGCCATCAGCGGGACTAGCGGGAGGGACGGCGAGCAGTACTTC. Its translation: CAISGTSGRDGEQYF.

In this sample, this clonotype turned up many times. A much larger clone lies one base from this, so it may be a read error. The genes are TRBV11-2 and TRBJ2-1, with D perhaps matching TRBD2 (5 bases). Trimming took 6 bases from V and 0 from J, leaving 12 bases between them. CDR3 length equals 15 residues. CDR1 and CDR2 (germline): SGHAT, FQNNGV. CDR3 residues: CASREEGSSYNEQFF. The DNA of the CDR3 is TGTGCCAGCAGAGAAGAGGGTAGCTCCTACAATGAGCAGTTCTTC.

In its sample, this clonotype was seen once. The chain joins TRBV7-9 to TRBJ2-1, with D unresolved. Germline V CDR1 and CDR2: SEHNR, FQNEAQ (reference sequence). V was trimmed by 5 bases and J by 6 bases, leaving 11 bases between them. The CDR3 is 13 residues long. This chain's CDR3 is CASSTAPSNEQFF. DNA for the CDR3: TGTGCCAGCAGCACAGCCCCCTCCAATGAGCAGTTCTTC.

The chain uses TRBV2 and TRBJ2-1; D is possibly TRBD1 or TRBD2 (6 bases each). The CDR3 length is 14 residues. Germline lookup yields CDR1 SNHLY and CDR2 FYNNEI. Trimming pared 7 bases from V and 8 bases from J, leaving 18 bases between. The CDR3 nucleotides read TGTGCCAGCACCGAGGAGGGGAAGGGGGATGAGCAGTTCTTC. The encoded protein is CASTEEGKGDEQFF.

As concerns this clonotype: Germline and junction disagree at one end, which may indicate a read error. The chain employs TRBV7-2 and TRBJ2-6; D call uncertain. The CDR3 runs 16 residues. The germline V gene has CDR1 SGHTA and CDR2 FQGNSA. The CDR3 region has the DNA TGTGCCGGCAGCTTAGCCGGCCTAGCTGGGGCCAACGTCCTGACTTTC. The encoded protein is CAGSLAGLAGANVLTF.

This clonotype was observed many times. The V and J genes are TRBV7-2 and TRBJ2-7; 7 bases match TRBD2. Germline CDR1 SGHTA, CDR2 FQGNSA. The junction had 0 bases not matched to a gene; V was cut back by 3 bases and J by 4 bases. The CDR3 has 12 residues. CDR3 protein: CASSFSGYEQYF. The CDR3 DNA reads TGTGCCAGCAGCTTTAGCGGGTACGAGCAGTACTTC.

The chain links TRBV5-1 to TRBJ1-1; D remains unclear. Germline CDR1 SGHRS, CDR2 YFSETQ. Between the trimmed V and J ends, which lost 4 bases and 6 bases, there was a span of 13 bases. The CDR3 has 13 amino acids. CDR3 region: CASSPMGLAEAFF. For the CDR3, the DNA is TGCGCCAGCAGCCCCATGGGTCTCGCTGAAGCTTTCTTT. Full variable domain (rest looked up from reference TRBV5-1 and TRBJ1-1): KAGVTQTPRYLIKTRGQQVTLSCSPISGHRSVSWYQQTPGQGLQFLFEYFSETQRNKGNFPGRFSGRQFSNSRSEMNVSTLELGDSALYLCASSPMGLAEAFFGQGTRLTVV.

This clonotype was seen a few times. The chain carries TRBV20-1 and TRBJ2-1; 11 positions agree with TRBD2. This CDR3 is 15 amino acids long. The germline CDR1 and CDR2 sequences are DFQATT and SNEGSKA (reference sequence). After removal of 3 bases from V and 6 bases from J, the junction contained 7 bases not matched to a gene. CDR3 sequence reads: CSASPTSGGRNEQFF. For the CDR3, the DNA is TGCAGTGCTAGCCCCACTAGCGGGGGCCGCAATGAGCAGTTCTTC.

This clonotype was recorded many times. The CDR3 sequence is CSVGAPQETQYF. CDR3 DNA sequence: TGCAGCGTCGGGGCCCCCCAAGAGACCCAGTACTTC. V gene TRBV29-1 combines with J gene TRBJ2-5; D may correspond to TRBD1 or TRBD2 (5 bases each). The CDR3 covers 12 residues. The germline CDR1 and CDR2 sequences are SQVTM and ANQGSEA. Deletions cut 6 bases from V and 1 base from J, with 9 bases between.

Worth noting for this clonotype: A read error may explain this, as a much larger clone is one base away. This sequence joins TRBV12-3 or TRBV12-4 and TRBJ1-2, with D possibly TRBD1 on 6 matching bases. Trimming stripped 6 bases from V and 6 bases from J, with 17 bases between. This CDR3 has 14 amino acids. CDR3 sequence (DNA): TGTGCCAGCAGCCCCCAAACAGGGTTCCATGGCTACACCTTC. As protein: CASSPQTGFHGYTF.

With regard to this clonotype: This may come from a read error, since a much larger clone is one base off. The V and J genes are TRBV12-3 or TRBV12-4 and TRBJ2-5, with a weak D call TRBD2 (6 bases). The CDR3 loop spans 14 amino acids. Between the trimmed V and J ends, which lost 1 base and 11 bases, there was a span of 17 bases. The CDR3 nucleotides read TGTGCCAGCAGTTTAGGGCGGACTAACAATGAGCAGTACTTC. Its translation is CASSLGRTNNEQYF.

The chain joins TRBV5-1 to TRBJ1-2, with 8 bases matching TRBD1. Looked up from germline, CDR1 is SGHRS and CDR2 is YFSETQ. The trim removed 0 bases at V and 6 bases at J, leaving 7 bases unmatched. The CDR3 extends over 15 amino acids. This CDR3 is CASSLVRADRDGYTF. DNA for the CDR3: TGCGCCAGCAGCTTGGTAAGAGCGGACAGGGATGGCTACACCTTC. The variable domain in full, with the rest retrieved from reference TRBV5-1 and TRBJ1-2, is KAGVTQTPRYLIKTRGQQVTLSCSPISGHRSVSWYQQTPGQGLQFLFEYFSETQRNKGNFPGRFSGRQFSNSRSEMNVSTLELGDSALYLCASSLVRADRDGYTFGSGTRLTVV.